The present TCR beta chain was sequenced within a study of Ad26.COV2.S vaccination and SARS-CoV-2 variants. Study-wide points: TCR breadth and depth analyses may have underestimated total T cell responses.

Treatment defined: some 20 received Ad26.COV2.S at low or high dose, single or two shots; 5 received placebo; per-sample allocation not given. On day 63 after the first injection, vaccine and placebo recipients gave samples. Its platform was an Ad26 vector, and its expressed antigen was Wuhan-strain SARS-CoV-2 spike. The germline gives CDR1 SGHTA, CDR2 FQGTGA. The CDR3 runs to 16 residues. Germline trimming cut 2 bases from V and 2 bases from J; bases unmatched to any gene: 6. The assay was immunoSEQ multiplex PCR, and TCRdb's table has in-frame clones only and misses some. The data contain some 390,000 clones, 75% to 90% of them singletons. To note about this clone: Antigen specificity is unknown. This sample also contains other DNA sequences that code for the same CDR3.

This clonotype was sampled from a person between 18 and 60 years old who received the Ad26.COV2.S COVID-19 vaccine or a placebo. The chain couples TRBV7-3 to TRBJ2-1, with 7 bases that match TRBD2. The sequencing used peripheral blood, collected in a trial of Ad26.COV2.S vaccine versus placebo. The CDR3 DNA reads TGTGCCAGCAGCTTACGAGCGAGCGGGGCCTACAATGAGCAGTTCTTC. Translating it yields CASSLRASGAYNEQFF.